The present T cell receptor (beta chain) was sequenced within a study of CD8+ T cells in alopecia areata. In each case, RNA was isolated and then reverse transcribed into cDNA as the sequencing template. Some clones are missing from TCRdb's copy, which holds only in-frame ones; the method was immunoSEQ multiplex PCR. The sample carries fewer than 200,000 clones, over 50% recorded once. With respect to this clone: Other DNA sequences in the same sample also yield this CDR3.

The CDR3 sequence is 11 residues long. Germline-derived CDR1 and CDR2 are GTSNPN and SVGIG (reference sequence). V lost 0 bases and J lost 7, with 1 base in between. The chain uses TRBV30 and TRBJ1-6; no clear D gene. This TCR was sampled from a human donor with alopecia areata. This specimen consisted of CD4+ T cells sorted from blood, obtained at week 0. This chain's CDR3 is CAWSVNSPLHF. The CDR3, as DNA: TGTGCCTGGAGTGTGAATTCACCCCTCCACTTT.